This record concerns one TCR beta chain sequence. Its antigen is still unknown. The sample originates from a study of monozygotic twins with inflammatory bowel disease. Findings and caveats of the study: Lower TCRbeta diversity (inverse Simpson) was seen in IBD patients than in healthy co-twins.

The unique tags termed UMIs, each holding a 6-nucleotide sample barcode, were added by means of template switching. TCRdb reprocessed the 5' RACE reads, keeping one entry per CDR3 protein, no DNA. This table holds approximately 200,000 distinct CDR3 sequences. Whole blood, unsorted for T cells, was the source of total RNA. Sample: blood. The clonotype originates from a human donor with ulcerative colitis or Crohn's disease, or a healthy co-twin of an affected twin (not recorded which).

This CDR3 reads CASRAGILAGPTDTQYF. V is TRBV7-9 and J is TRBJ2-3; TCRdb names TRBD2, which stays unverified in the absence of DNA. Per the germline V gene, CDR1 is SEHNR and CDR2 is FQNEAQ (reference sequence). The CDR3 totals 17 residues.